A single sample gave rise to the 3 T cell receptor beta chains below, sequenced in a study of shared clonotypes between healthy human individuals. Assay: immunoSEQ multiplex PCR; the TCRdb copy retains only in-frame clones and omits some. The sample records about 2.4 million clones, under 95% being singletons. Sequenced material: naive CD4+ T cells from PBMCs. Subset noted: CD45RA+ positively selected. These receptor sequences come from a man younger than 35 in good health. Some clones in this sample may be carry-over from other donors' samples.

V gene TRBV5-4 combines with J gene TRBJ2-5; D is uncertain. Trimming shortened V by 0 bases and J by 2 bases, and 8 bases separated the two germline ends. CDR1 SGHNT and CDR2 YYREEE come from the germline V gene (reference sequence). The CDR3 totals 14 residues. Here the CDR3 reads CASSLGGPQETQYF. As DNA, the CDR3 is TGTGCCAGCAGCTTGGGCGGCCCGCAAGAGACCCAGTACTTC.

V gene TRBV5-1 combines with J gene TRBJ2-3; D possibly corresponds to TRBD2 (5 bases). Germline V gives CDR1 SGHRS, CDR2 YFSETQ. V was cut by 0 bases and J by 0 bases, with 11 bases left in between. The CDR3 totals 16 residues. CDR3 nucleotides: TGCGCCAGCAGCTTGGGGACTTATTCTAGCACAGATACGCAGTATTTT. This gives the protein CASSLGTYSSTDTQYF.

This clone was counted once. The chain carries TRBV5-5 and TRBJ2-1; D is uncertain. The CDR3 is 13 amino acids. Germline V lookup: CDR1 SGHKS, CDR2 YYEKEE (reference sequence). Trimming removed 2 bases from V and 5 bases from J, with 8 bases in between. CDR3 amino acids: CASSFSPDNEQFF. CDR3 nucleotides: TGTGCCAGCAGCTTCTCCCCCGACAATGAGCAGTTCTTC.